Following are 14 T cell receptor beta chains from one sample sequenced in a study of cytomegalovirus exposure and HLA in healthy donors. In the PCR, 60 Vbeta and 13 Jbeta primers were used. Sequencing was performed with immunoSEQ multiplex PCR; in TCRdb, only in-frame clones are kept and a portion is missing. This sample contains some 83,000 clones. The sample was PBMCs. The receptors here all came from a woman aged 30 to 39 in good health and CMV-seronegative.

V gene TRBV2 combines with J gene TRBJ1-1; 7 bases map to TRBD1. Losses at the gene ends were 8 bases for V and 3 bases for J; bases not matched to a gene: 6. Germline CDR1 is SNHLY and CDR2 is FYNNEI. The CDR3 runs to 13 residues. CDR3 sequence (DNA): TGTGCCAGCCTGGGCCAGGGGGACACTGAAGCTTTCTTT. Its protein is CASLGQGDTEAFF.

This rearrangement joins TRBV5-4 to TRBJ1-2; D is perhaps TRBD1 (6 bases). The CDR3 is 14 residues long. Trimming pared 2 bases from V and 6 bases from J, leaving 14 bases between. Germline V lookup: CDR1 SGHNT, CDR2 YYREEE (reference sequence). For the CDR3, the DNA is TGTGCCAGCAGCTTTCTGGGGGCAGATGATGGCTACACCTTC. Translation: CASSFLGADDGYTF.

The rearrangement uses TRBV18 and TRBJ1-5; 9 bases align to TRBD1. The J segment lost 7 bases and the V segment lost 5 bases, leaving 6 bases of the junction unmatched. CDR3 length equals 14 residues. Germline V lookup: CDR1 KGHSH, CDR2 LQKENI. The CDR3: CASSWTGANQPQHF. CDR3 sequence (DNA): TGTGCCAGCTCATGGACAGGGGCGAACCAGCCCCAGCATTTT.

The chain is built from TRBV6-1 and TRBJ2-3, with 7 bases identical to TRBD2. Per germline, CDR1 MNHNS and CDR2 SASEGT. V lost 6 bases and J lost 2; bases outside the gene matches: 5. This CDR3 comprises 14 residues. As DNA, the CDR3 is TGTGCCAGCAGGAAGCGGGGAAACACAGATACGCAGTATTTT. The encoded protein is CASRKRGNTDTQYF.

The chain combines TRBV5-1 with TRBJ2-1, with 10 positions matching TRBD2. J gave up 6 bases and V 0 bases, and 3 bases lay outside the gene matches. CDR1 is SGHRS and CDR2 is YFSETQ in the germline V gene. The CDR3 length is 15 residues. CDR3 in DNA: TGCGCCAGCAGCTTGGGTAGCGGGGGGCTCAATGAGCAGTTCTTC. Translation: CASSLGSGGLNEQFF. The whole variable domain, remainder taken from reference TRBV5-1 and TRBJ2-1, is KAGVTQTPRYLIKTRGQQVTLSCSPISGHRSVSWYQQTPGQGLQFLFEYFSETQRNKGNFPGRFSGRQFSNSRSEMNVSTLELGDSALYLCASSLGSGGLNEQFFGPGTRLTVL.

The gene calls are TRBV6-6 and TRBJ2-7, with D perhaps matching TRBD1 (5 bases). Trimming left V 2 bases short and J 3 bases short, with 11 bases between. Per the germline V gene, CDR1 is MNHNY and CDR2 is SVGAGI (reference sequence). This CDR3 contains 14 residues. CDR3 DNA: TGTGCCAGCAGTTACCAGGACACACTCTACGAGCAGTACTTC. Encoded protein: CASSYQDTLYEQYF.

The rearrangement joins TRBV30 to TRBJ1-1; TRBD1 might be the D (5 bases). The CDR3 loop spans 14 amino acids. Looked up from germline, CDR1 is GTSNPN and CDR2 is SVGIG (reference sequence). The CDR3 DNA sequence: TGTGCTGGGTGGGGCGGAAACTTGAACACTGAAGCTTTCTTT. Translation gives CAGWGGNLNTEAFF.

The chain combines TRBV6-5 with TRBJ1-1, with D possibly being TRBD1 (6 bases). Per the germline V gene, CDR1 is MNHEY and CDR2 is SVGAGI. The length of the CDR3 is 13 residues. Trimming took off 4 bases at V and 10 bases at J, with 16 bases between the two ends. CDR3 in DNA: TGTGCCAGCAGTTTTAGGGGGAGTTCGGTAGCTTTCTTT. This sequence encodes CASSFRGSSVAFF.

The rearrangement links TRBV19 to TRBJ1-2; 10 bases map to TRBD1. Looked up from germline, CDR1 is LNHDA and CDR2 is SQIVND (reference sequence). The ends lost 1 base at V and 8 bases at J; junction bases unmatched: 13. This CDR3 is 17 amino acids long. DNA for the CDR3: TGTGCCAGTAGTATAGCCCCTTCCGACAGGGGGCTAGGGGGCTACACCTTC. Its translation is CASSIAPSDRGLGGYTF.

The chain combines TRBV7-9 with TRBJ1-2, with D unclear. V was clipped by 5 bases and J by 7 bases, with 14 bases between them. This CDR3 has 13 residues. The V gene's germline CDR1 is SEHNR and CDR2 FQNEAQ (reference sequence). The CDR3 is CASSQVVGFGYTF. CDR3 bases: TGTGCCAGCAGCCAAGTAGTCGGGTTTGGCTACACCTTC. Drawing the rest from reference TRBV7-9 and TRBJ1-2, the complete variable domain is DTGVSQNPRHKITKRGQNVTFRCDPISEHNRLYWYRQTLGQGPEFLTYFQNEAQLEKSRLLSDRFSAERPKGSFSTLEIQRTEQGDSAMYLCASSQVVGFGYTFGSGTRLTVV.

The chain's CDR3 is CASSLEANDNEQFF. For the CDR3, the DNA is TGCGCCAGCAGCTTGGAAGCTAACGACAATGAGCAGTTCTTC. V and J are TRBV5-1 and TRBJ2-1; D ambiguous. The CDR3 is made up of 14 amino acids. CDR1 and CDR2 from the germline V gene are SGHRS and YFSETQ. The V gene lost 0 bases and the J gene lost 5 bases, with 9 bases spanning the gap. Supplemented by reference TRBV5-1 and TRBJ2-1, the full variable domain reads KAGVTQTPRYLIKTRGQQVTLSCSPISGHRSVSWYQQTPGQGLQFLFEYFSETQRNKGNFPGRFSGRQFSNSRSEMNVSTLELGDSALYLCASSLEANDNEQFFGPGTRLTVL.

The CDR3 is CASSSDRRGNQPQHF. DNA for the CDR3: TGTGCCAGTAGTTCGGACAGGAGGGGCAATCAGCCCCAGCATTTT. This rearrangement joins TRBV19 to TRBJ1-5, with TRBD1 identical over 7 bases. CDR3 length: 15 residues. CDR1 and CDR2 (germline): LNHDA, SQIVND (reference sequence). V lost 5 bases, J lost 2 bases, and 6 bases stayed unmatched.

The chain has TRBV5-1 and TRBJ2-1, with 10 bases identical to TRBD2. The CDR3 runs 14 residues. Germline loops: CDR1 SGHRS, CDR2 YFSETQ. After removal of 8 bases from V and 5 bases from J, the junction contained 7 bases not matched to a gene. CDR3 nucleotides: TGCGCCAGTGGAGCGGGAGGGAACGACAATGAGCAGTTCTTC. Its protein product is CASGAGGNDNEQFF. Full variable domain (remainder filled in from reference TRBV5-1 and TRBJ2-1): KAGVTQTPRYLIKTRGQQVTLSCSPISGHRSVSWYQQTPGQGLQFLFEYFSETQRNKGNFPGRFSGRQFSNSRSEMNVSTLELGDSALYLCASGAGGNDNEQFFGPGTRLTVL.

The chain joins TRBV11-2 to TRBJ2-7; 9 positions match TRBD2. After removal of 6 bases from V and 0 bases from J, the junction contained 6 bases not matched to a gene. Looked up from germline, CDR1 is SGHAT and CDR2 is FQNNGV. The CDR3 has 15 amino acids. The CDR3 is CASRLSGGLSYEQYF. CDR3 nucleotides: TGTGCCAGCAGACTAAGCGGGGGGCTCTCCTACGAGCAGTACTTC.